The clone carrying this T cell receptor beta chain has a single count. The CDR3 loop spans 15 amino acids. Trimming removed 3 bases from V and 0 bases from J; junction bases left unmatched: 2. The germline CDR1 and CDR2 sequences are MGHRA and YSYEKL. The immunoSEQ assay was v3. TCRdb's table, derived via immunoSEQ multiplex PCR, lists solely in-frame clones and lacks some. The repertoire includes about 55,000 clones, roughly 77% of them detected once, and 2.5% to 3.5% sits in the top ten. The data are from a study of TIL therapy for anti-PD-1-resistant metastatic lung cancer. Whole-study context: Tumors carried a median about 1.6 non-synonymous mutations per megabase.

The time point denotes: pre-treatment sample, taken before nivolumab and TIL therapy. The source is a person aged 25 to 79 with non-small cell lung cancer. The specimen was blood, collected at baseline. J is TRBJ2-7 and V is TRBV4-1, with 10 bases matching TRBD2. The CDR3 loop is CASSQGTSDSYEQYF. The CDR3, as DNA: TGCGCCAGCAGCCAGGGGACTAGCGACTCCTACGAGCAGTACTTC.